This is a list of T cell receptor beta chains from one sample in a study of shared clonotypes between healthy human individuals. The data were produced by immunoSEQ multiplex PCR, yet TCRdb's version contains in-frame clones alone and is incomplete. The sample records around 2,000,000 clones, 90% to 95% being singletons. Material: naive CD4+ T cells sorted from blood. Source of these receptors: a man younger than 30 in good health. CDR3s include the opening cysteine and the closing phenylalanine or tryptophan. The D gene is left open where the match is weak.

>TRBJ2-2|TRBV2|-
CATAGSVGVAGELFF
>TRBJ2-1|TRBV7-9|TRBD2
CASSLVDGRGQNEQFF
>TRBJ2-3|TRBV7-9|-
CASSPLTGKSTDTQYF
>TRBJ1-2|TRBV5-1|-
CASSSRDIFLDGYTF
>TRBJ2-5|TRBV7-2|-
CASSRDRQTQYF
>TRBJ1-1|TRBV30|-
CAWSKRNTEAFF
>TRBJ1-4|TRBV2|-
CASRTPQGTEKLFF
>TRBJ1-1|TRBV5-4|-
CASSLGGRGVRTEAFF
>TRBJ1-5|TRBV28|-
CASSFVSNQPQHF
>TRBJ1-1|TRBV2|TRBD1
CASRLTGASTEAFF
>TRBJ1-1|TRBV18|-
CASSPGSGEAFF
>TRBJ1-5|TRBV19|-
CASNPERNQPQHF
>TRBJ2-1|TRBV27|TRBD1
CASSNLPDRGRNEQFF
>TRBJ2-7|TRBV6-6|TRBD2
CASSTGPGGEYF
>TRBJ1-2|TRBV30|-
CAWNRGIDGYTF
>TRBJ2-1|TRBV9|-
CASSVEGQPYNEQFF
>TRBJ2-7|TRBV6-1|TRBD2
CASSVAGGEQYF
>TRBJ2-5|TRBV7-2|TRBD2
CASSLMASGQETQYF
>TRBJ2-7|TRBV6-5|-
CASSYSGSGGYEQYF
>TRBJ1-5|TRBV28|TRBD1
CASSPTEGANQPQHF
>TRBJ1-2|TRBV30|-
CAWRGGKFGYTF
>TRBJ2-3|TRBV11-2|-
CASSLVAGLPDGTQYF
>TRBJ1-5|TRBV19|-
CASSQDRDNQPQHF
>TRBJ1-6|TRBV7-9|-
CASRDSYNSPLHF
>TRBJ1-3|TRBV18|TRBD1
CASSPRQGKAGATIYF
>TRBJ2-7|TRBV6-1|TRBD1
CASRNRGSYEQYF
>TRBJ2-5|TRBV11-2|-
CASSLREQVTQYF
>TRBJ1-4|TRBV11-1|TRBD1
CASSLGTGMEKLFF
>TRBJ1-5|TRBV25-1|TRBD1
CASSEGQGGAQHF
>TRBJ2-3|TRBV5-1|TRBD1
CATCEGTVGSTDTQYF
>TRBJ1-4|TRBV28|TRBD1
CASRPGQGNEKLFF
>TRBJ1-1|TRBV14|-
CASSQLGVDTEAFF
>TRBJ1-5|TRBV6-6|TRBD1
CATTEDRGRGNQPQHF
>TRBJ2-1|TRBV5-1|-
CASSLGGNSYNEQFF
>TRBJ1-5|TRBV10-2|-
CASSEQGEQPQHF
>TRBJ2-1|TRBV9|-
CASGQGEGLREQFF
>TRBJ1-1|TRBV6-1|-
CASSERWNTEAFF
>TRBJ1-2|TRBV28|TRBD1
CASSLEVGTAYTF
>TRBJ2-5|TRBV19|TRBD1
CASSNPGTGGLQETQYF
>TRBJ1-1|TRBV29-1|-
CSVVSQGNTEAFF
>TRBJ2-3|TRBV13|-
CASSPRATDTQYF
>TRBJ2-4|TRBV4-1|TRBD2
CASSQGTSGGAKNIQYF
>TRBJ2-5|TRBV5-4|TRBD1
CASSLGDRGYQETQYF
>TRBJ1-1|TRBV29-1|-
CSVQRTPMNTEAFF
>TRBJ2-1|TRBV5-4|TRBD2
CASSLVRASGNNEQFF
>TRBJ1-3|TRBV30|-
CAWSVWSSGNTIYF
>TRBJ1-5|TRBV27|-
CASSLQGNQPQHF
>TRBJ2-2|TRBV28|-
CASRASNTGELFF